This T cell receptor (beta chain) was identified during a study of blood T cell repertoires in COVID-19. Turning to the study itself: The samples span acute and convalescent COVID-19 from the United States, Italy and Spain. In each case, the material was cDNA or gDNA derived from T cells, B-cell-depleted T cells, or PBMCs.

Methods used by the authors: Amplifying reference gene primers gave estimates of nucleated cell counts. Here immunoSEQ multiplex PCR was the method, and the copy in TCRdb shows in-frame clones only, minus some. D and trimming come from the DNA, and the V and J calls and clone size come from that table. The data contain tens of thousands of clones, roughly 88% of them singletons. CDR3 length: 16 residues. The V gene's germline CDR1 is SGHNT and CDR2 YENEEA. The ends lost 5 bases at V and 2 bases at J; junction bases unmatched: 6. This chain links TRBV11-3 with TRBJ2-3, with 11 bases matching TRBD2. The origin of this receptor is a human donor in a cohort sampled during active COVID-19. The specimen was peripheral blood. The CDR3 reads CASSRGTSGSTDTQYF. The DNA of the CDR3 is TGTGCCAGCAGCAGGGGGACTAGCGGCTCCACAGATACGCAGTATTTT.